The 12 T cell receptor beta chains below all came from one sample that was sequenced in a study of T cell responses to AZD1222 COVID-19 vaccine. Sequencing used immunoSEQ multiplex PCR; TCRdb keeps in-frame clones, though not all of them. The sample lists 80,000 to 100,000 clones; 80% to 90% were seen once. This specimen was peripheral blood, taken on day 0 of AZD1222 vaccination. The receptor set was obtained from an adult in good health.

This rearrangement joins TRBV2 to TRBJ1-5, with 11 nucleotides matching TRBD1. The CDR3 runs to 17 residues. With 7 bases clipped from V and 3 bases from J, the junction kept 11 bases outside the gene matches. Looked up from germline, CDR1 is SNHLY and CDR2 is FYNNEI. CDR3 nucleotides: TGTGCCAGCAACCTGGGGGACAGGGGGGACTTCAATCAGCCCCAGCATTTT. Its protein is CASNLGDRGDFNQPQHF.

The J gene is TRBJ2-1, the V gene TRBV5-4, with D possibly TRBD2 on 5 matching bases. V was shortened by 2 bases and J by 0 bases, with 6 bases between the two germline ends. This CDR3 has 14 amino acids. Germline V gene sequence: CDR1 SGHNT, CDR2 YYREEE (reference sequence). As DNA, the CDR3 is TGTGCCAGCAGCTTAAGCGGCTCCTACAATGAGCAGTTCTTC. Protein: CASSLSGSYNEQFF.

V usage is TRBV7-2 and J usage is TRBJ1-2; no reliable D call. This CDR3 region has 14 residues. Germline-derived CDR1 and CDR2 are SGHTA and FQGNSA. V lost 4 bases and J 3 bases, leaving 12 bases between the germline ends. CDR3 protein: CASSWPGRDYGYTF. CDR3 nucleotides: TGTGCCAGCAGCTGGCCCGGACGGGACTATGGCTACACCTTC.

This chain uses TRBV9 with TRBJ1-2; D remains unclear. Per the germline V gene, CDR1 is SGDLS and CDR2 is YYNGEE. The CDR3 runs 12 residues. With 1 base removed from V and 4 bases from J, the gap between germline ends came to 5 bases. This CDR3 is CASSVTFYGYTF. CDR3 coding DNA: TGTGCCAGCAGCGTAACCTTCTATGGCTACACCTTC.

The rearrangement joins TRBV6-2 or TRBV6-3 to TRBJ2-1; D is perhaps TRBD2 (5 bases). The CDR3 sequence is 12 residues long. CDR1 is MNHEY, CDR2 SVGEGT, per germline. The V gene lost 0 bases and the J gene lost 10 bases, with 7 bases spanning the gap. CDR3 nucleotides: TGTGCCAGCAGTTACTCAACTAGAGAGCAGTTCTTC. This codes for CASSYSTREQFF.

The chain carries TRBV7-6 and TRBJ2-5; D is unresolved. The V gene's germline CDR1 is SGHVS and CDR2 FNYEAQ. There are 13 residues in the CDR3. The germline V and J ends were trimmed by 1 base and 5 bases, with 8 bases remaining between them. The chain's CDR3 is CASSLGSGETQYF. The CDR3 DNA sequence: TGTGCCAGCAGCTTAGGCTCTGGGGAGACCCAGTACTTC.

This chain joins TRBV30 and TRBJ1-5, with TRBD1 identical over 9 bases. V lost 6 bases, J lost 4 bases, and 10 bases stayed unmatched. The CDR3 runs 15 residues. Germline lookup yields CDR1 GTSNPN and CDR2 SVGIG (reference sequence). The CDR3 nucleotides read TGTGCCTGCAATCCGACAGGGGGAAGAAATCAGCCCCAGCATTTT. This sequence encodes CACNPTGGRNQPQHF.

This sequence joins TRBV3-1 (or the pseudogene TRBV3-2) and TRBJ1-2; D is undetermined. Deletions cut 0 bases from V and 4 bases from J, with 6 bases between. The CDR3 sequence is 13 residues long. CDR1 is LGHDT and CDR2 is YNNKEL in the germline V gene (reference sequence). CDR3 DNA: TGTGCCAGCAGCCAAGAACGGACCTATGGCTACACCTTC. Protein sequence: CASSQERTYGYTF.

On this clone itself: One end of the junction does not line up with germline, which may come from a read error. The chain's CDR3 is CATSRDGRYYEQYF. The CDR3 DNA follows: TGTGCCACCAGTAGAGACGGCAGATACTACGAGCAGTACTTC. The chain carries TRBV15 and TRBJ2-7; D gene unclear. Germline V gene lookup returns CDR1 LNHNV and CDR2 YYDKDF (reference sequence). The CDR3 loop spans 14 amino acids.

In its sample, this clone was seen once. The J gene is TRBJ1-1, the V gene TRBV3-1 (or the pseudogene TRBV3-2); D remains unclear. Trimming took 6 bases from V and 0 from J, leaving 20 bases between them. The CDR3 runs to 17 residues. Germline values: CDR1 LGHDT, CDR2 YNNKEL (reference sequence). The chain's CDR3 is CASRQTYRGNMNTEAFF. The CDR3 DNA is TGTGCCAGCAGACAAACTTACCGGGGAAACATGAACACTGAAGCTTTCTTT.

The CDR3 sequence is CASSLDTNYGYTF. The CDR3, as DNA: TGTGCCAGCAGCTTGGACACGAACTATGGCTACACCTTC. The chain links TRBV5-6 to TRBJ1-2, with D unclear. Germline assignment: CDR1 SGHDT and CDR2 YYEEEE. The CDR3 spans 13 residues. V was clipped by 0 bases and J by 2 bases, with 5 bases between them.

V usage is TRBV29-1 and J usage is TRBJ2-1; D is undetermined. The germline gives CDR1 SQVTM, CDR2 ANQGSEA. This CDR3 has 12 amino acids. The V and J ends lost 4 bases and 3 bases respectively, with 7 bases between them. CDR3 loop: CSVGSGYNEQFF. The CDR3 nucleotides are TGCAGCGTTGGTTCGGGCTACAATGAGCAGTTCTTC.